This T cell receptor beta chain emerged from a study of T cells in narcolepsy. General study results and limits: Autoreactive HCRT-specific and TRIB2-specific clonotypes were marked in same-patient CSF-versus-blood CD4+ comparisons.

With regard to this clone: The target antigen is unknown.

Only in-frame clones appear in the TCRdb table, and some are missing; sequencing was by immunoSEQ multiplex PCR. The sample includes tens of thousands of clones, approximately 80% seen only once; the top ten take roughly 0.98%. The germline V gene encodes CDR1 SGHTA and CDR2 FQGTGA. The ends were cut back, 0 bases at V and 3 bases at J, with 12 bases in the middle. This CDR3 region has 16 residues. The V call is TRBV7-3, the J call TRBJ2-1; D remains ambiguous. Specimen: memory (CD45RA-) CD4+ T cells from blood. This clonotype was sampled from a human donor in good health. In nucleotides, the CDR3 is TGTGCCAGCAGCTTAACCGGCTCCTCAGTCTACAATGAGCAGTTCTTC. It encodes CASSLTGSSVYNEQFF.